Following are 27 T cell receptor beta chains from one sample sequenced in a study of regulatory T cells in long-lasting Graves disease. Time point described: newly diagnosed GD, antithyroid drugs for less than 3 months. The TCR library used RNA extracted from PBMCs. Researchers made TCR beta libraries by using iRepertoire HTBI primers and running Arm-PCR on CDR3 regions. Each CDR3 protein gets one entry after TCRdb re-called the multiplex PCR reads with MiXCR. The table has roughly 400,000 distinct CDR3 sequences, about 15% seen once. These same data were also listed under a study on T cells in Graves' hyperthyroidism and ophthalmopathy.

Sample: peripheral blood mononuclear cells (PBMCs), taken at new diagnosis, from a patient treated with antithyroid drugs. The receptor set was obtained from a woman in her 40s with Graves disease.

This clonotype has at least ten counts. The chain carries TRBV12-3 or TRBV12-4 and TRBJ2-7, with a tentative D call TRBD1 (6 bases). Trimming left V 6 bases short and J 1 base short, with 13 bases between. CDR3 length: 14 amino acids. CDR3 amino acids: CASSRPDSSYEQYF. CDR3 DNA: TGTGCCAGCAGCCGACCGGACAGTTCCTACGAGCAGTACTTC.

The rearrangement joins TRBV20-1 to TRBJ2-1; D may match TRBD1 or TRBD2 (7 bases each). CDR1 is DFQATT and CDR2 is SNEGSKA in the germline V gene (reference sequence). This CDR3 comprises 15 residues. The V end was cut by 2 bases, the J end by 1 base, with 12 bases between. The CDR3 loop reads CSARPQGGSYNEQFF. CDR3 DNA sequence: TGCAGTGCTAGACCCCAGGGGGGGTCCTACAATGAGCAGTTCTTC.

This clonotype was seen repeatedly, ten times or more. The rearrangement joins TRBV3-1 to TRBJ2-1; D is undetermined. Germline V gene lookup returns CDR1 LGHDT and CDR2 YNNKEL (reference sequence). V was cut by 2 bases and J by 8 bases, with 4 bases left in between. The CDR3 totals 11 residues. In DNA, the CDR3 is TGTGCCAGCAGCCAAATCGATGAGCAGTTCTTC. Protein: CASSQIDEQFF.

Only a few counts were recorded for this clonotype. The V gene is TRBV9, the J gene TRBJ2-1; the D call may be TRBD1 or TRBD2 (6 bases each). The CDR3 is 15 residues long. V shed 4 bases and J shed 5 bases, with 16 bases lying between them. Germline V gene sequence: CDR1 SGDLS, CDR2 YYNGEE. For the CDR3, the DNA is TGTGCCAGCAGCCCGTCGGGGGCTGAGAACAATGAGCAGTTCTTC. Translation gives CASSPSGAENNEQFF.

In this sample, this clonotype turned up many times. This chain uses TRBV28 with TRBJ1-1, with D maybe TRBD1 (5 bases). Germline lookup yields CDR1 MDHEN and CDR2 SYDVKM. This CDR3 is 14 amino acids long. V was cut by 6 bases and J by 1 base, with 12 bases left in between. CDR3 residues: CASRLTASNTEAFF. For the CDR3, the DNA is TGTGCCAGCAGGTTGACAGCGTCGAACACTGAAGCTTTCTTT.

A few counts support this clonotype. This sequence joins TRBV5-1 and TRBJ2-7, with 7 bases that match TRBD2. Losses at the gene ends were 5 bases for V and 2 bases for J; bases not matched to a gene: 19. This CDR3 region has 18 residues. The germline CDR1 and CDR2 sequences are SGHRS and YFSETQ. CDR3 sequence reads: CASRPWGRGPFHTYEQYF. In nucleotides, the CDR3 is TGCGCCAGCAGACCCTGGGGGAGGGGACCCTTCCACACCTACGAGCAGTACTTC.

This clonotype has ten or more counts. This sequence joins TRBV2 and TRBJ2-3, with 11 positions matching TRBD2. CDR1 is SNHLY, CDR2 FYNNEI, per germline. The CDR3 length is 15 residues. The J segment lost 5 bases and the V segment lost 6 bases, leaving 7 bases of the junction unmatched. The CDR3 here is CASSATSGGLDTQYF. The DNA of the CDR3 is TGTGCCAGCAGCGCCACTAGCGGGGGTTTAGATACGCAGTATTTT.

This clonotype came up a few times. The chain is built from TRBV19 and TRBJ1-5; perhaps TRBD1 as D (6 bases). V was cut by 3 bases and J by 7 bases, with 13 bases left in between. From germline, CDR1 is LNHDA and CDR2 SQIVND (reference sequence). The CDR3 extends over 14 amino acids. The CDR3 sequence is CASSISRGNQPQHF. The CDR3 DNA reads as TGTGCCAGTAGTATTTCCAGGGGAAACCAGCCCCAGCATTTT.

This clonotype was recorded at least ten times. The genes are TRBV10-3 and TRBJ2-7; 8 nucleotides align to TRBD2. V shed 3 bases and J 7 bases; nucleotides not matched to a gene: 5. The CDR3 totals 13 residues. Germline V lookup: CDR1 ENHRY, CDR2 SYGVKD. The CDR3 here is CAISEAGAGEQYF. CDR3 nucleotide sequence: TGTGCCATCAGTGAAGCGGGGGCTGGGGAGCAGTACTTC.

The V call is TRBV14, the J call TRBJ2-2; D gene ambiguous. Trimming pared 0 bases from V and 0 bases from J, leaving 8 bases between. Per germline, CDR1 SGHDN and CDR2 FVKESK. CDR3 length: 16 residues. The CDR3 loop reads CASSQEAFANTGELFF. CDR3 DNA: TGTGCCAGCAGCCAAGAGGCGTTCGCGAACACCGGGGAGCTGTTTTTT.

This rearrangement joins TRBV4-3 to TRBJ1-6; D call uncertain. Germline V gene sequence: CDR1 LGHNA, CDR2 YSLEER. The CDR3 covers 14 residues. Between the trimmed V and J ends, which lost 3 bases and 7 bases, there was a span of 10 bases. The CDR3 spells CASSQGRSNSPLHF. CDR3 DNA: TGCGCCAGCAGCCAGGGGAGATCGAATTCACCCCTCCACTTT.

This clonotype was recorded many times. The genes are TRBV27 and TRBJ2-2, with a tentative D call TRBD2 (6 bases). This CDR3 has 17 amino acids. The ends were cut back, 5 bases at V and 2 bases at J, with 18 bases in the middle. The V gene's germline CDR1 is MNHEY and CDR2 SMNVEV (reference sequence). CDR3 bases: TGTGCCAGCAGTCCCGGGATTAGCGGCCTCAACACCGGGGAGCTGTTTTTT. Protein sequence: CASSPGISGLNTGELFF.

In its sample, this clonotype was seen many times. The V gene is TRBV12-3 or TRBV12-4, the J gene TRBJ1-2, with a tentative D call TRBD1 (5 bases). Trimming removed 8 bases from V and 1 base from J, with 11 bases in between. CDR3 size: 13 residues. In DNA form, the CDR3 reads TGTGCCAGCGGGCCCGGGGGTAACTATGGCTACACCTTC. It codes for CASGPGGNYGYTF.

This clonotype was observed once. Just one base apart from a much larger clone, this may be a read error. The chain's CDR3 is CARSFPGSGNTIYF. CDR3 coding DNA: TGTGCCCGCAGTTTCCCAGGGTCGGGAAACACCATATATTTT. The V call is TRBV12-3 or TRBV12-4, the J call TRBJ1-3; maybe TRBD1 (5 bases). The CDR3 is made up of 14 amino acids.

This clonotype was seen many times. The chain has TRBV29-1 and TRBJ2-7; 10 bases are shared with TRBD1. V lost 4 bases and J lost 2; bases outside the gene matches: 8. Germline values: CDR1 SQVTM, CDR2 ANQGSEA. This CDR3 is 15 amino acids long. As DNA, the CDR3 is TGCAGCGTTGCCCTCCGGGACAGGGGCACCTACGAGCAGTACTTC. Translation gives CSVALRDRGTYEQYF.

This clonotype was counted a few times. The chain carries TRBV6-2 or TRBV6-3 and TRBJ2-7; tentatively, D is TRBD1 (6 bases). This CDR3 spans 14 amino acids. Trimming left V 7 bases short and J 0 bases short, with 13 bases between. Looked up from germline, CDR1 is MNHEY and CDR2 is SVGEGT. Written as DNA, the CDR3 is TGTGCCAGCACCTCCCGACAGGACTCCTACGAGCAGTACTTC. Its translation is CASTSRQDSYEQYF.

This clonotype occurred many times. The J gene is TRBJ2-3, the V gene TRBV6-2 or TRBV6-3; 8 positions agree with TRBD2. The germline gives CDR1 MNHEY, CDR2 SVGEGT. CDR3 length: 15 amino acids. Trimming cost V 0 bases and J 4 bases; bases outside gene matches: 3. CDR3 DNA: TGTGCCAGCAGTTACTCGAGCGGGAGTCCAGATACGCAGTATTTT. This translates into CASSYSSGSPDTQYF.

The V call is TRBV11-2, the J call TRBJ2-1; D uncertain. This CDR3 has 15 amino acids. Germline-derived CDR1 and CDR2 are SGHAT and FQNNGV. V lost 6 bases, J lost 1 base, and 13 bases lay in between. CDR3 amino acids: CASSELAPSYNEQFF. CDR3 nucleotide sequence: TGTGCCAGCAGTGAACTGGCTCCTTCCTACAATGAGCAGTTCTTC.

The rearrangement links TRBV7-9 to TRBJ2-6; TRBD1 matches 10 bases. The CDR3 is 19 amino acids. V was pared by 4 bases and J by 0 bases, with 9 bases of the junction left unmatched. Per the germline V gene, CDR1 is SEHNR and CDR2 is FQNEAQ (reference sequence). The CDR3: CASSSGWGQGRSGANVLTF. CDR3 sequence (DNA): TGTGCCAGCAGCTCCGGGTGGGGACAGGGGCGCTCTGGGGCCAACGTCCTGACTTTC. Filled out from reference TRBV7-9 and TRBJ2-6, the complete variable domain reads DTGVSQNPRHKITKRGQNVTFRCDPISEHNRLYWYRQTLGQGPEFLTYFQNEAQLEKSRLLSDRFSAERPKGSFSTLEIQRTEQGDSAMYLCASSSGWGQGRSGANVLTFGAGSRLTVL.

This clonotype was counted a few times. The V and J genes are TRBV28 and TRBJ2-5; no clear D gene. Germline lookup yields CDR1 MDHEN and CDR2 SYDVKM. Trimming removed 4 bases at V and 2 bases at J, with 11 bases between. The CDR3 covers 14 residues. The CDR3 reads CASSSGPIQETQYF. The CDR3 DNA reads TGTGCCAGCAGTTCAGGACCTATACAAGAGACCCAGTACTTC.

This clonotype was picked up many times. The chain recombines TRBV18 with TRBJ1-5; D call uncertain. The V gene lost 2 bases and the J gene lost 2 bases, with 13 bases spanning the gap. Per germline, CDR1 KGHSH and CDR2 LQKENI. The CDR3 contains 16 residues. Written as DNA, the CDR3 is TGTGCCAGCTCACCAGTCAACCCCTCGGGCAATCAGCCCCAGCATTTT. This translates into CASSPVNPSGNQPQHF.

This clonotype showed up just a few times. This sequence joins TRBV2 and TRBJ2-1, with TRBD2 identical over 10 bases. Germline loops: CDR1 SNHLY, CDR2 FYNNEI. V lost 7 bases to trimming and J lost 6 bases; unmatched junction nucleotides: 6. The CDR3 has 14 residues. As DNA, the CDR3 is TGTGCCAGCATAATAGCGGGAGGTACCAATGAGCAGTTCTTC. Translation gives CASIIAGGTNEQFF.

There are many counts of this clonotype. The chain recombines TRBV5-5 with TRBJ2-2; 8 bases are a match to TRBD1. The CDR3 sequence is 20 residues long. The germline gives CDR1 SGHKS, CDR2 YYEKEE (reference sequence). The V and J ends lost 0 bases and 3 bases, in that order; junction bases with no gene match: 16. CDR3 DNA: TGTGCCAGCAGCTTGGTTCCCGTGACAGGGGTTCGGTTGGACACCGGGGAGCTGTTTTTT. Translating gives CASSLVPVTGVRLDTGELFF.

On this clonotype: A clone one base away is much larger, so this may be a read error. The CDR3, as DNA: TGTGCCAGCAGCACCCGGGGCAGAGCCTACGAGCAGTACTTC. Translating it yields CASSTRGRAYEQYF. The rearrangement joins TRBV7-9 to TRBJ2-7; D assignment may be TRBD1 or TRBD2 (5 bases each). V was cut by 5 bases and J by 2 bases, with 13 bases left in between. Germline V lookup: CDR1 SEHNR, CDR2 FQNEAQ (reference sequence). This CDR3 has 14 residues.

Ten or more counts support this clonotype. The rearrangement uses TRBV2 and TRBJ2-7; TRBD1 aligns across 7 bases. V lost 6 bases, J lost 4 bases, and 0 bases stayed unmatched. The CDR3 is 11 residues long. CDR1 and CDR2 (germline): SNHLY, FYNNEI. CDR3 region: CASRTGYEQYF. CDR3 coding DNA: TGTGCCAGCAGGACAGGGTACGAGCAGTACTTC.

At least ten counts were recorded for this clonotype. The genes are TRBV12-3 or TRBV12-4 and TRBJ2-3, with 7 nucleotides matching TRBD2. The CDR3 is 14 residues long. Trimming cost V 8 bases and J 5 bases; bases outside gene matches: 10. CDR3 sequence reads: CASSQRDMRDTQYF. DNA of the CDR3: TGTGCCAGCTCCCAGCGGGATATGCGAGATACGCAGTATTTT.

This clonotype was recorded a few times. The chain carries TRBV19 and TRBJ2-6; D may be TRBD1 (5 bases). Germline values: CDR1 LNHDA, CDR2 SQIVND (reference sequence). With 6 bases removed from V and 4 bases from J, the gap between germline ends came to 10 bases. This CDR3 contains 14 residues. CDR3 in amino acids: CASRPGLGANVLTF. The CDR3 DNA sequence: TGTGCCAGTAGGCCAGGGTTAGGGGCCAACGTCCTGACTTTC. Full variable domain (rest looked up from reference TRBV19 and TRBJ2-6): DGGITQSPKYLFRKEGQNVTLSCEQNLNHDAMYWYRQDPGQGLRLIYYSQIVNDFQKGDIAEGYSVSREKKESFPLTVTSAQKNPTAFYLCASRPGLGANVLTFGAGSRLTVL.